Listed here are 10 T cell receptor beta chains from one sample, sequenced in a study of blood T cell repertoires in COVID-19. Clones were sequenced by immunoSEQ multiplex PCR, and TCRdb holds only the in-frame ones, with some missing. The sample consists of 340,000 or so clones, about four fifths of them appearing once. Specimen: peripheral blood. The receptors shown here come from a man between 25 and 39 years old with active or convalescent COVID-19.

This clone showed up just once. Other DNA sequences in this specimen translate into the identical CDR3. V and J are TRBV18 and TRBJ1-1; TRBD1 agrees at 7 bases. The CDR3 is made up of 15 amino acids. CDR1 is KGHSH and CDR2 is LQKENI in the germline V gene. Trimming at V came to 2 bases and at J to 1 base, leaving 4 bases not matched to a gene. CDR3 sequence (DNA): TGTGCCAGCTCACCAGCCGGGACAGCGAACACTGAAGCTTTCTTT. Protein: CASSPAGTANTEAFF.

This chain joins TRBV7-8 and TRBJ2-7; D may be TRBD2 (6 bases). Germline CDR1 SGHVS, CDR2 FQNEAQ. The V end was cut by 5 bases, the J end by 5 bases, with 19 bases between. CDR3 size: 15 residues. The CDR3 spells CASSLNPGAINEQYF. The CDR3, as DNA: TGTGCCAGCAGCCTCAATCCGGGAGCGATAAACGAGCAGTACTTC.

The V gene is TRBV3-1 (or the pseudogene TRBV3-2), the J gene TRBJ1-1; no reliable D call. The CDR3 is 12 amino acids. Germline CDR1 LGHDT, CDR2 YNNKEL (reference sequence). V lost 11 bases and J 7 bases, leaving 17 bases between the germline ends. The CDR3: CAGRQRPREAFF. The CDR3 DNA sequence: TGTGCCGGCCGACAAAGACCGCGTGAAGCTTTCTTT.

This chain uses TRBV28 with TRBJ1-1, with 8 bases lining up with TRBD1. Trimming cost V 6 bases and J 13 bases; bases outside gene matches: 16. The CDR3 runs 14 residues. The germline V gene encodes CDR1 MDHEN and CDR2 SYDVKM. CDR3: CASRNPGQVLGGFF. CDR3 sequence (DNA): TGTGCCAGCAGGAACCCGGGACAGGTGCTTGGAGGTTTCTTT.

This rearrangement joins TRBV5-1 to TRBJ2-1; 12 nucleotides match TRBD2. Trimming took 5 bases from V and 7 from J; bases not matched to a gene: 10. The germline V gene encodes CDR1 SGHRS and CDR2 YFSETQ. This CDR3 region has 16 residues. CDR3 sequence: CASRALAGGPGNEQFF. The CDR3 bases are TGCGCCAGCAGGGCGCTAGCGGGAGGGCCAGGAAATGAGCAGTTCTTC.

The chain links TRBV29-1 to TRBJ1-1; 9 positions agree with TRBD1. The germline CDR1 and CDR2 sequences are SQVTM and ANQGSEA. The CDR3 contains 17 residues. V was clipped by 5 bases and J by 1 base; unmatched bases: 14. The CDR3 DNA follows: TGCAGCGTTCTCTCTGCGGCGAGGGGACAGGGGAACACTGAAGCTTTCTTT. Protein sequence: CSVLSAARGQGNTEAFF.

This chain joins TRBV11-3 and TRBJ2-1; 7 nucleotides agree with TRBD2. Trimming took 3 bases from V and 6 from J; bases not matched to a gene: 8. The CDR3 loop spans 15 amino acids. Germline-derived CDR1 and CDR2 are SGHNT and YENEEA. DNA of the CDR3: TGTGCCAGCAGCTTCGAGTATACGGGGGGCAATGAGCAGTTCTTC. This sequence encodes CASSFEYTGGNEQFF.

The J gene is TRBJ1-1, the V gene TRBV15, with 7 bases identical to TRBD1. Germline V gene lookup returns CDR1 LNHNV and CDR2 YYDKDF (reference sequence). The CDR3 spans 15 residues. With 0 bases clipped from V and 4 bases from J, the junction kept 5 bases outside the gene matches. CDR3 sequence reads: CATSRDPRQGTEAFF. The CDR3, as DNA: TGTGCCACCAGCAGAGATCCCCGACAGGGCACTGAAGCTTTCTTT.

The table lists this clone with a few counts. This rearrangement joins TRBV9 to TRBJ1-3; no clear D. Germline V lookup: CDR1 SGDLS, CDR2 YYNGEE. CDR3 length equals 14 residues. Trimming stripped 4 bases from V and 0 bases from J, with 8 bases between. The CDR3 DNA reads as TGTGCCAGCAGCTTCTCCCTCTCTGGAAACACCATATATTTT. Its protein product is CASSFSLSGNTIYF. The whole variable domain, filled in from reference TRBV9 and TRBJ1-3, reads DSGVTQTPKHLITATGQRVTLRCSPRSGDLSVYWYQQSLDQGLQFLIQYYNGEERAKGNILERFSAQQFPDLHSELNLSSLELGDSALYFCASSFSLSGNTIYFGEGSWLTVV.

The CDR3 DNA reads TGTGCCAGTAGTATAGGATGGGAGGGCAATCAGCCCCAGCATTTT. Translated: CASSIGWEGNQPQHF. The chain combines TRBV19 with TRBJ1-5; no firm D call. V was clipped by 1 base and J by 2 bases, with 9 bases between them. Germline assignment: CDR1 LNHDA and CDR2 SQIVND (reference sequence). The CDR3 contains 15 residues.